Listed below are T cell receptor beta chains from one sample, sequenced in a study of response to subunit inactivated influenza vaccine. MiXCR was run by TCRdb on the RT-PCR reads, yielding one entry per CDR3 protein. The sample lists around 520,000 distinct CDR3 sequences; approximately 12% were seen once. Material: PBMCs from blood, obtained on the day of vaccination. These receptors came from a man in his fifties who received an inactivated influenza vaccine. Each CDR3 is given with its conserved first and last residue. The order of the fields is clone size, J gene, D gene, V gene, CDR3 DNA, CDR3 protein. The D gene is left open where the match is weak. Not every row has a clone size; where given, it reads once, few, many or a size class.

NA	TRBJ2-3	NA	TRBV20-1	TGCAGTGCGCAGAATAGAAGGGGAAGCACAGATACGCAGTATTTT	CSAQNRRGSTDTQYF
many	TRBJ2-1	TRBD2	TRBV12-3/TRBV12-4	TGTGCCAGCAGTTTGGTGGCGGGGGGGAACTCCTACAATGAGCAGTTCTTC	CASSLVAGGNSYNEQFF
few	TRBJ2-1	NA	TRBV7-3	TGTGCCAGCAGCTTAGAAGGGACCGGTGAGCAGTTCTTC	CASSLEGTGEQFF
NA	TRBJ1-6	NA	TRBV9	TGTGCCAGCAGCCCGGAACAGGGTCGAGGGTCACCCCTCCACTTT	CASSPEQGRGSPLHF
few	TRBJ1-3	NA	TRBV4-3	TGCGCCAGCAGCCAAGACGGGCAGGGTCGTGGAAACACCATATATTTT	CASSQDGQGRGNTIYF
many	TRBJ2-4	NA	TRBV30	TGTGCCTGGAGTGTACGAGGGACAAACATTCAGTACTTC	CAWSVRGTNIQYF
few	TRBJ2-7	TRBD1	TRBV12-3/TRBV12-4	TGTGCCAGCAGTCCGGGACAGGTTAGGTACGAGCAGTACTTC	CASSPGQVRYEQYF
NA	TRBJ2-7	TRBD1	TRBV28	TGTGCCAGCAGAAAAACGGGACAGGCCTACGAGCAGTACTTC	CASRKTGQAYEQYF
few	TRBJ2-3	TRBD1	TRBV28	TGTGCCAGCAGTTCACCCTCGACAGGGGCGAAGGGTACGCAGTATTTT	CASSSPSTGAKGTQYF
NA	TRBJ1-2	NA	TRBV4-1	TGCGCCAGCAGCCAAGATTCAGGGATCGTTGGCTACACCTTC	CASSQDSGIVGYTF
NA	TRBJ2-5	NA	TRBV29-1	TGCAGCGTCCCTCAAGAGACCCAGTACTTC	CSVPQETQYF
few	TRBJ2-3	TRBD2	TRBV6-1	TGTGCCAGCAGCCGCAGCCCTACAACTAGCGGGACTATCACAGATACGCAGTATTTT	CASSRSPTTSGTITDTQYF
NA	TRBJ2-1	NA	TRBV5-1	TGCGCCAGCAGGGGAGACCTAGGGTCCTACAATGAGCAGTTCTTC	CASRGDLGSYNEQFF
NA	TRBJ2-7	TRBD2	TRBV5-1	TGCGCCAGCAGCTTAGTCGCTAGCGGGACCTACGAGCAGTACTTC	CASSLVASGTYEQYF
NA	TRBJ1-6	NA	TRBV6-5	TGTGCCAGCAGTTATGACAGGCGATATAATTCACCCCTCCACTTT	CASSYDRRYNSPLHF
NA	TRBJ2-3	NA	TRBV28	TGTGCCACCCCGACACCCCAGGGGTATACGCAGTATTTT	CATPTPQGYTQYF
NA	TRBJ2-1	NA	TRBV5-6	TGTGCCAGCAGCTTAACGGCCTCCAATGAGCAGTTCTTC	CASSLTASNEQFF
NA	TRBJ2-2	TRBD2	TRBV28	TGTGCCAGCAGTCCGGGACTAGCGGGAGATTGGACCGGGGAGCTGTTTTTT	CASSPGLAGDWTGELFF
few	TRBJ2-7	NA	TRBV6-6	TGTGCCAGCAAGACCACAGAGTCCTACGAGCAGTACTTC	CASKTTESYEQYF
NA	TRBJ1-5	TRBD1	TRBV6-5	TGTGCCAGCAGTTCCAACAGGGGCCTCAATCAGCCCCAGCATTTT	CASSSNRGLNQPQHF
few	TRBJ2-3	NA	TRBV28	TGTGCCAGCAGTACGGGACTCTACACAGATACGCAGTATTTT	CASSTGLYTDTQYF
NA	TRBJ2-1	NA	TRBV2	TGTGCCAGCAGTGAACAGGGGCCGCTAAACTACAATGAGCAGTTCTTC	CASSEQGPLNYNEQFF
few	TRBJ2-1	NA	TRBV28	TGTGCCAGCAGTTTTTCCGAGATCGAGCAGTTCTTC	CASSFSEIEQFF
NA	TRBJ1-5	NA	TRBV20-1	TGCAGTGCTACTAGGGACTTCAATCAGCCCCAGCATTTT	CSATRDFNQPQHF
few	TRBJ1-1	TRBD1	TRBV5-1	TGCGCCAGCAGCTTGGGGGACAGGGGAATGGGCACTGAAGCTTTCTTT	CASSLGDRGMGTEAFF
NA	TRBJ2-2	TRBD2	TRBV5-1	TGCGCCAGCAGCTTGATTCTTTCGGGACTAGCCCCGGGGGAGCTGTTTTTT	CASSLILSGLAPGELFF
few	TRBJ2-1	TRBD2	TRBV5-4	TGTGCCAGCAGCGGACCGACTAGCGGGAGACGTAGTGGAAATGAGCAGTTCTTC	CASSGPTSGRRSGNEQFF
NA	TRBJ2-7	TRBD1	TRBV12-3/TRBV12-4	TGTGCCAGCAGTTTTAACAGGGGGTCCAACGAGCAGTACTTC	CASSFNRGSNEQYF
NA	TRBJ2-7	TRBD2	TRBV5-5	TGTGCCAGCAGCAATCTAGCGGGAGACTCCTACGAGCAGTACTTC	CASSNLAGDSYEQYF
few	TRBJ2-3	TRBD2	TRBV12-5	TGTGCTAGTGGTTTGTTTCCTAGCGGGGACGGGACAGATACGCAGTATTTT	CASGLFPSGDGTDTQYF
NA	TRBJ2-2	TRBD2	TRBV3-1	TGTGCCAGCAGCCAAGAGGGGACTAGCAGGGGGGAGCTGTTTTTT	CASSQEGTSRGELFF
NA	TRBJ1-2	NA	TRBV4-2	TGTGCCAGCAGCCAAGAAAGACCGGGACGGACACTCTATGGCTACACCTTC	CASSQERPGRTLYGYTF
many	TRBJ2-7	TRBD1	TRBV30	TGTGCCTGGGGGACAGTTTTCCACGAGCAGTACTTC	CAWGTVFHEQYF
few	TRBJ1-4	NA	TRBV4-1	TGCGCCAGCAGCATAAACAGGGCCGCAACTAATGAAAAACTGTTTTTT	CASSINRAATNEKLFF
few	TRBJ1-5	TRBD1	TRBV20-1	TGCAGTGCTAAGACAGGGAGTAGCAATCAGCCCCAGCATTTT	CSAKTGSSNQPQHF
NA	TRBJ1-6	NA	TRBV7-2	TGTGCCAGCAGCTTAGAGGGGAGTGGGAATTCACCCCTCCACTTT	CASSLEGSGNSPLHF
many	TRBJ1-1	NA	TRBV12-3/TRBV12-4	TGTGCCAGCAGTTTAGACCCAGGGGTGAACACTGAAGCTTTCTTT	CASSLDPGVNTEAFF
few	TRBJ2-7	NA	TRBV20-1	TGCAGTGCTAGAGATGGCGGACTCCTCTACGAGCAGTACTTC	CSARDGGLLYEQYF
few	TRBJ2-3	NA	TRBV19	TGTGCCAGTAGCCCGGGGGACACAGATACGCAGTATTTT	CASSPGDTDTQYF
few	TRBJ2-3	TRBD2	TRBV28	TGTGCCACCGGGACTAGTGCGTCTTGGGCAGATACGCAGTATTTT	CATGTSASWADTQYF
many	TRBJ1-5	NA	TRBV20-1	TGCAGTGCTAGGACAGGCAATCAGCCCCAGCATTTT	CSARTGNQPQHF
many	TRBJ2-2	TRBD1	TRBV10-3	TGTGCCATCAGTGTCGGGACAGGGGGCATCGGGGAGCTGTTTTTT	CAISVGTGGIGELFF
many	TRBJ1-4	TRBD1	TRBV28	TGTGCCAGCAGTTTAAGTTGGAAACAGGGGGCTCCTAATGAAAAACTGTTTTTT	CASSLSWKQGAPNEKLFF
few	TRBJ1-5	NA	TRBV24-1	TGTGCCACCAGTGATTTGGCGAGCAATCAGCCCCAGCATTTT	CATSDLASNQPQHF
few	TRBJ2-1	TRBD2	TRBV29-1	TGCAGCGTTGGTGAAGCGGGAGGGCCCACCTACAATGAGCAGTTCTTC	CSVGEAGGPTYNEQFF
few	TRBJ1-4	TRBD1	TRBV28	TGTGCCAGCAGTCCCGCCGGGACAGGGGGCTGGTATGAAAAACTGTTTTTT	CASSPAGTGGWYEKLFF
few	TRBJ2-5	TRBD2	TRBV29-1	TGCAGCGTCGCGGGACTAGCAAAGGAGACCCAGTACTTC	CSVAGLAKETQYF
NA	TRBJ2-2	NA	TRBV29-1	TGCAGCGTTAGTAAGGGGACGCAGAACACCGGGGAGCTGTTTTTT	CSVSKGTQNTGELFF
few	TRBJ2-3	NA	TRBV5-5	TGTGCCAGCAGCTTGGCCGTGGGGACTCCTAGCACAGATACGCAGTATTTT	CASSLAVGTPSTDTQYF
NA	TRBJ2-7	TRBD1	TRBV2	TGTGCCAGCAGTTACGACCCGGACACGGAAAGGGGGCATATCTACGAGCAGTACTTC	CASSYDPDTERGHIYEQYF
NA	TRBJ2-1	TRBD1	TRBV12-3/TRBV12-4	TGTGCCAGCAGTCACCGGGACAGACAAGACAATGAGCAGTTCTTC	CASSHRDRQDNEQFF
NA	TRBJ2-1	TRBD2	TRBV27	TGTGCCAGCAGTCTAAGACTAGCGCGCCATGGGAATGAGCAGTTCTTC	CASSLRLARHGNEQFF
NA	TRBJ2-1	TRBD2	TRBV6-2/TRBV6-3	TGTGCCAGCAGTTTTACTAGCGGGGGGGCCCATGAGCAGTTCTTC	CASSFTSGGAHEQFF
NA	TRBJ2-7	TRBD1	TRBV15	TGTGCCACCAGCGCTCGACGGACAGGTACCTACGAGCAGTACTTC	CATSARRTGTYEQYF
NA	TRBJ1-1	NA	TRBV12-3/TRBV12-4	TGTGCCAGCAGTCCAGGACAGTTTGGGGCTGAAGCTTTCTTT	CASSPGQFGAEAFF
few	TRBJ2-2	TRBD1	TRBV6-1	TGTGCCAGCAGTCTCGGAATATACAGGGGCCTAAACACCGGGGAGCTGTTTTTT	CASSLGIYRGLNTGELFF